This is a list of T cell receptor beta chains from one sample in a study of T cell responses to AZD1222 COVID-19 vaccine. Here immunoSEQ multiplex PCR was the method, and the copy in TCRdb shows in-frame clones only, minus some. Here the sample spans some 200,000 clones, around 94% being singletons. The sequenced sample was peripheral blood, obtained 28 days after the second dose of the MenACWY control vaccine. The receptors stem from an adult who received the MenACWY meningococcal vaccine as a control. Both conserved end residues are part of each CDR3. The D gene is left open where the match is weak. The size field is filled for only some rows; it gives once, few, many or a size class.

cdr3_nt cdr3_aa d_call v_call clone_size j_call
TGTGCCAGCAGTGACTCGGAAGGGGCGCACCTCTACGAGCAGTACTTC CASSDSEGAHLYEQYF NA TRBV2 NA TRBJ2-7
TGTGCCAGCAGCTTAGAGGGGGCCCCGGGCTACGAGCAGTACTTC CASSLEGAPGYEQYF TRBD1 TRBV7-2 NA TRBJ2-7
TGTGCCAGCAGTACAGGGGGCACGTACGAGCAGTACTTC CASSTGGTYEQYF TRBD1 TRBV28 once TRBJ2-7
TGTGCCAGCAGTTTCTTAGGGGACGTTAGCAATCAGCCCCAGCATTTT CASSFLGDVSNQPQHF NA TRBV27 NA TRBJ1-5
TGCGCCAGCAGCTTGGGTACAGGACGCCAGATCGACACCATATATTTT CASSLGTGRQIDTIYF NA TRBV5-1 NA TRBJ1-3
TGCGCCAGCAGCTTTAGCGGACCAAGCTCCTACGAGCAGTACTTC CASSFSGPSSYEQYF NA TRBV5-1 NA TRBJ2-7
TGTGCCAGCAGTGGAGGACAGGCGGGGCCTGAAGCTTTCTTT CASSGGQAGPEAFF TRBD1 TRBV27 NA TRBJ1-1
TGTGCCAGCAGTTTCCAACAGCCTCGGATGACCCTTGAAGCTTTCTTT CASSFQQPRMTLEAFF NA TRBV28 NA TRBJ1-1
TGTGCCAGCAGTGACGGGACAGGTGTTTTATCACCCCTCCACTTT CASSDGTGVLSPLHF TRBD1 TRBV6-1 once TRBJ1-6
TGTGCCTGGAGCGAAGAAACAGTCAGTCAAGCTTTCTTT CAWSEETVSQAFF NA TRBV30 NA TRBJ1-1
TGTGCCAGCAGCGCCGGGACAGGGATTAACTATGGCTACACCTTC CASSAGTGINYGYTF TRBD1 TRBV6-5 NA TRBJ1-2
TGTGCCAGCAGGGAGGCTTCGGCTGGAAACACCATATATTTT CASREASAGNTIYF NA TRBV27 NA TRBJ1-3
TGTGCCAGCAGTGATGCGGGGACAGGGGGCGGCGATACGCAGTATTTT CASSDAGTGGGDTQYF TRBD1 TRBV27 NA TRBJ2-3
TGTGCCAGCAGTTCGCCGGGGGCAGGCTATGGCTACACCTTC CASSSPGAGYGYTF NA TRBV28 NA TRBJ1-2
TGTGCCAGCAGTAGTTCCCAGGTGGCCAAACTGTTTTTT CASSSSQVAKLFF NA TRBV6-5 NA TRBJ1-4
TGTGCCAGCAGAAAGGACAGGGAGAGACAGCCCCAGCATTTT CASRKDRERQPQHF TRBD1 TRBV6-5 NA TRBJ1-5
TGTGCCAGCAGTGCCGGGACAGGGGTGTACGAGCAGTACTTC CASSAGTGVYEQYF TRBD1 TRBV6-6 NA TRBJ2-7
TGTGCCAGCAGCTTCAAAAGGATATCCAATGAGCAGTTCTTC CASSFKRISNEQFF NA TRBV11-2 few TRBJ2-1
TGTGCCGAACCCCCGGGACTAGCGGGAGGAGGTCCAGATACGCAGTATTTT CAEPPGLAGGGPDTQYF TRBD2 TRBV19 NA TRBJ2-3
TGCGCCAGCAGCCCTCCCGGGACCGCAAATGAAAAACTGTTTTTT CASSPPGTANEKLFF NA TRBV5-1 NA TRBJ1-4
TGTGCCAGCAGCTTAGGGACCTACGAGCAGTACTTC CASSLGTYEQYF NA TRBV7-2 NA TRBJ2-7
TGTGCCAGCAGATTGACTAGCGGGAGAGGAACCGGGGAGCTGTTTTTT CASRLTSGRGTGELFF TRBD2 TRBV7-2 NA TRBJ2-2